Reported below is one TCR beta chain. What it binds is not known. This sample stems from a study of cytomegalovirus exposure and HLA in healthy donors. General study findings and limits: Reports described diagnosis of cytomegalovirus status by the classifier as highly specific and sensitive. A list of more than 150 TCR beta chains associated with cytomegalovirus was given. Most TCR sequences were uncommon, yet certain public TCRs appeared in many donors.

The repertoire was sequenced with immunoSEQ multiplex PCR; TCRdb's copy has only in-frame clones and lacks some. The data show 92,000 or so clones, 95% to 98% seen once. The CDR3 loop spans 14 amino acids. Germline lookup yields CDR1 MGHDK and CDR2 SYGVNS. With 4 bases removed from V and 3 bases from J, the gap between germline ends came to 12 bases. The sequencing input was PBMCs. The chain carries TRBV25-1 and TRBJ1-1, with D perhaps TRBD1 (5 bases). The sequence came from a man between 18 and 29 years old in good health and CMV-seronegative. The CDR3 sequence: CASSAAGRDTEAFF. CDR3 in DNA: TGTGCCAGCAGTGCAGCAGGGAGGGACACTGAAGCTTTCTTT.